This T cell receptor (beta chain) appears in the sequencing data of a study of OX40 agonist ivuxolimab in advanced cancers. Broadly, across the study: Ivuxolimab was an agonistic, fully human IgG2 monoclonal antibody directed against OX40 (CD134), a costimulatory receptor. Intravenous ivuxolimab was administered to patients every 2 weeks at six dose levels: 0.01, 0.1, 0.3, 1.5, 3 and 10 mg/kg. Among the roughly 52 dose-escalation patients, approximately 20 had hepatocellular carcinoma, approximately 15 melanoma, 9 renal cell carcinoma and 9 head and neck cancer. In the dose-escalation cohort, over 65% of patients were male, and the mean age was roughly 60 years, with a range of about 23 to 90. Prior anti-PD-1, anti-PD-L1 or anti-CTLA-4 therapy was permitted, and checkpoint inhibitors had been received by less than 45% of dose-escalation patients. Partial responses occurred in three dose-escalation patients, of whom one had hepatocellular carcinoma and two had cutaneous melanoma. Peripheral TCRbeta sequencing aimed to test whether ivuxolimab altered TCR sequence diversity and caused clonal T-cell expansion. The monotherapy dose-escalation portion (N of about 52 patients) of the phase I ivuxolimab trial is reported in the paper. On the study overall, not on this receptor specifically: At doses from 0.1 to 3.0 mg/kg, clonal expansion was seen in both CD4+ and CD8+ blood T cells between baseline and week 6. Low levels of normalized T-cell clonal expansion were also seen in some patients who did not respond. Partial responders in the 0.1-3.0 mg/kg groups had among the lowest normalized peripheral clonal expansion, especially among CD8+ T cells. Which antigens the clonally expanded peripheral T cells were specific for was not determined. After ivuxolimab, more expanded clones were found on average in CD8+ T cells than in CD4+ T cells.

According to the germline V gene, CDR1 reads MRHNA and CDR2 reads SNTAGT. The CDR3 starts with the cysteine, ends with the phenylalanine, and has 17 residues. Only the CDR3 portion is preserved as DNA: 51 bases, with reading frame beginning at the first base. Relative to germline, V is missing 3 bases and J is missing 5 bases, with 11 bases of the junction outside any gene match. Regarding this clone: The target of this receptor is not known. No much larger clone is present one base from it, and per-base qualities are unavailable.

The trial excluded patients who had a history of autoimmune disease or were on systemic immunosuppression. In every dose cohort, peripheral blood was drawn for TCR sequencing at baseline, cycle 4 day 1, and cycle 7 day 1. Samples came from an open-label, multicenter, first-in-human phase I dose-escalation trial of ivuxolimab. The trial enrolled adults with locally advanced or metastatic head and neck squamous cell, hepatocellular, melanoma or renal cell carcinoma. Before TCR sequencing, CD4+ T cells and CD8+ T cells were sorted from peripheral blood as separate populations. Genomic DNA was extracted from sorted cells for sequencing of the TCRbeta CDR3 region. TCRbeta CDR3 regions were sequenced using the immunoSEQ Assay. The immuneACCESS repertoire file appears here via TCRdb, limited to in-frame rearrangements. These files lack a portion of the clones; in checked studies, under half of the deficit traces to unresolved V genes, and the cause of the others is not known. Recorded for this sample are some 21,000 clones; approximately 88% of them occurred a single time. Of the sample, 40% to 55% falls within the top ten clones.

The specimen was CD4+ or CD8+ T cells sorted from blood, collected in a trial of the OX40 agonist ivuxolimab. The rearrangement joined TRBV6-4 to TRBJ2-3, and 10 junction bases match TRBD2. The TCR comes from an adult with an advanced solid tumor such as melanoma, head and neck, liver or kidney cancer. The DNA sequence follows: TGTGCCAGCAGTGAGTACGCTAGCGGGAGTCGTATAGATACGCAGTATTTT. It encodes CASSEYASGSRIDTQYF.